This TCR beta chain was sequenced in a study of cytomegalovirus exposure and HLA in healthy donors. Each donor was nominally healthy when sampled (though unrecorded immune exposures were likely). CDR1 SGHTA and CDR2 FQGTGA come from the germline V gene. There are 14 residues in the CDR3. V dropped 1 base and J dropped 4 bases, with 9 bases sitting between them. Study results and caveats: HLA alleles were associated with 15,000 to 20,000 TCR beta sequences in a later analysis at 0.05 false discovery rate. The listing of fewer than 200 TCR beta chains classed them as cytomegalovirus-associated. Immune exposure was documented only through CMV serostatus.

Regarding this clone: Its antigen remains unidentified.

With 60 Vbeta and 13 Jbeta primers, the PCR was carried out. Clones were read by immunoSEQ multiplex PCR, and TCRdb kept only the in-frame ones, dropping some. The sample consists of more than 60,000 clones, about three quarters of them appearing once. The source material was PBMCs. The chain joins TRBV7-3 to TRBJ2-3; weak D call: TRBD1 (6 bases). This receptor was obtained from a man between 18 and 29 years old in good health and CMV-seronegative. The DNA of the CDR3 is TGTGCCAGCAGCTTAAACAGGGTCGCAGATACGCAGTATTTT. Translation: CASSLNRVADTQYF.